The rows below give T cell receptor beta chains drawn from one sample of a study of blood T cells in healthy people across ages. TCRdb passed the 5' RACE reads through MiXCR, listing each CDR3 protein once. Here the sample spans about 1.8 million distinct CDR3 sequences, less than 50% being singletons. The source material was blood. The receptors come from a woman in her forties in good health. The CDR3 runs from the conserved cysteine through the conserved F or W. A D gene is named only where the DNA matches it firmly. Clone size, where shown, is once, few, many, or a class for clones that have expanded.

>TRBV6-2/TRBV6-3|.|TRBJ2-3|.
CASGYRQGLGTDTQYF
TGTGCCAGCGGATATCGTCAGGGACTCGGCACAGATACGCAGTATTTT
>TRBV9|.|TRBJ1-2|few
CASSVALHYGYTF
TGTGCCAGCAGCGTCGCCCTCCACTATGGCTACACCTTC
>TRBV5-1|.|TRBJ2-7|.
CASSLGAAGIYEQYF
TGCGCCAGCAGCTTGGGCGCTGCAGGTATCTACGAGCAGTACTTC
>TRBV6-1|TRBD1|TRBJ2-7|.
CASSVTGTGNYEQYF
TGTGCCAGCAGTGTAACAGGGACAGGGAACTACGAGCAGTACTTC
>TRBV6-5|.|TRBJ2-5|.
CASRSGSETQYF
TGTGCCAGCAGGTCGGGAAGTGAGACCCAGTACTTC
>TRBV20-1|.|TRBJ2-3|few
CSAAPVSDTQYF
TGCAGTGCTGCTCCCGTATCAGATACGCAGTATTTT
>TRBV7-9|TRBD2|TRBJ2-5|.
CASSFYGGTQETQYF
TGTGCCAGCAGCTTTTACGGGGGGACCCAAGAGACCCAGTACTTC
>TRBV12-3/TRBV12-4|.|TRBJ2-7|.
CAGSLKGFSYEQYF
TGTGCCGGCAGTTTGAAGGGGTTTTCCTACGAGCAGTACTTC
>TRBV11-1|TRBD1|TRBJ2-1|.
CASSSFDGTANEQFF
TGTGCCAGCAGCTCATTCGACGGGACAGCTAATGAGCAGTTCTTC
>TRBV20-1|TRBD2|TRBJ2-3|.
CSRNRGGSDTQYF
TGCAGCAGAAACCGGGGGGGCTCAGATACGCAGTATTTT
>TRBV10-3|.|TRBJ2-3|.
CAISDGIDLSTDTQYF
TGTGCCATCAGTGATGGTATAGACTTAAGCACAGATACGCAGTATTTT
>TRBV20-1|TRBD1|TRBJ2-1|.
CSARPDRGRYNEQFF
TGCAGTGCTAGACCAGACAGGGGCCGGTACAATGAGCAGTTCTTC
>TRBV20-1|.|TRBJ1-1|.
CSARSGQHLEAFF
TGCAGTGCTAGATCCGGACAGCACCTTGAAGCTTTCTTT
>TRBV28|.|TRBJ2-7|.
CASSPITGFSYNEQYF
TGTGCCAGCAGCCCTATAACAGGCTTCTCCTACAATGAGCAGTACTTC
>TRBV4-3|.|TRBJ1-5|.
CASSQDLVSYSNQPQHF
TGCGCCAGCAGCCAAGATTTGGTATCTTATAGCAATCAGCCCCAGCATTTT
>TRBV6-2/TRBV6-3|TRBD1|TRBJ2-4|once
CASSYTTGGDGAKNIQYF
TGTGCCAGCAGTTACACGACAGGGGGCGATGGAGCCAAAAACATTCAGTACTTC
>TRBV7-2|.|TRBJ1-2|.
CASSLWQAARYTF
TGTGCCAGCAGCTTATGGCAGGCGGCTCGCTACACCTTC
>TRBV11-2|.|TRBJ2-5|.
CASSLGTSNPRSETQYF
TGTGCCAGCAGCTTAGGGACCTCTAACCCCCGGTCCGAGACCCAGTACTTC